A selection of T cell receptor beta chains follows, all from one sample in a study of Ad26.COV2.S vaccination and SARS-CoV-2 variants. Some clones are missing from TCRdb's copy, which holds only in-frame ones; the method was immunoSEQ multiplex PCR. The sample has a few hundred thousand clones; less than 95% are singletons. The specimen was peripheral blood, collected in a trial of Ad26.COV2.S vaccine versus placebo. The receptors were gathered from a person between 18 and 59 years old who received the Ad26.COV2.S COVID-19 vaccine or a placebo. CDR3s include the opening cysteine and the closing phenylalanine or tryptophan. A D gene is named only where the DNA matches it firmly. Clone sizes are given selectively: once, few, many, or a class where the clone is expanded.

J gene: TRBJ2-1; V gene: TRBV30; clone size: few; D gene: -; CDR3 protein: CARTGVNNEQFF; CDR3 DNA: TGTGCTCGGACGGGAGTGAACAATGAGCAGTTCTTC
J gene: TRBJ2-1; V gene: TRBV19; clone size: -; D gene: -; CDR3 protein: CASSIVLGGAYNEQFF; CDR3 DNA: TGTGCCAGTAGTATAGTCCTCGGGGGCGCCTACAATGAGCAGTTCTTC
J gene: TRBJ1-2; V gene: TRBV6-5; clone size: -; D gene: TRBD1; CDR3 protein: CARSGTGINRAGYTF; CDR3 DNA: TGTGCCAGAAGCGGGACAGGGATAAATAGGGCGGGCTACACCTTC
J gene: TRBJ2-3; V gene: TRBV7-2; clone size: once; D gene: TRBD2; CDR3 protein: CASSLGLAGGDTQYF; CDR3 DNA: TGTGCCAGCAGCTTAGGTCTAGCGGGAGGTGATACGCAGTATTTT
J gene: TRBJ1-4; V gene: TRBV5-4; clone size: -; D gene: -; CDR3 protein: CASSGPGYRNEKLFF; CDR3 DNA: TGTGCCAGCAGCGGACCGGGGTACCGCAATGAAAAACTGTTTTTT
J gene: TRBJ2-1; V gene: TRBV23-1; clone size: -; D gene: -; CDR3 protein: CASSLTGRNEQFF; CDR3 DNA: TGCGCCAGCAGTCTAACAGGGCGGAATGAGCAGTTCTTC
J gene: TRBJ1-2; V gene: TRBV7-2; clone size: -; D gene: -; CDR3 protein: CASSLSMSGVVYGYTF; CDR3 DNA: TGTGCCAGCAGCTTATCGATGTCAGGGGTTGTCTATGGCTACACCTTC
J gene: TRBJ2-1; V gene: TRBV7-9; clone size: once; D gene: -; CDR3 protein: CASSKIQGLGNEQFF; CDR3 DNA: TGTGCCAGCAGCAAGATTCAGGGTCTCGGGAATGAGCAGTTCTTC
J gene: TRBJ1-6; V gene: TRBV4-1; clone size: -; D gene: -; CDR3 protein: CASSQLDGEGRTPLHF; CDR3 DNA: TGCGCCAGCAGCCAGTTAGACGGTGAAGGCCGGACACCCCTCCACTTT
J gene: TRBJ2-1; V gene: TRBV19; clone size: -; D gene: TRBD2; CDR3 protein: CASSIEAQITSGRGVIYNEQFF; CDR3 DNA: TGTGCCAGTAGTATAGAGGCACAAATTACTAGCGGGAGGGGTGTCATCTACAATGAGCAGTTCTTC
J gene: TRBJ2-1; V gene: TRBV28; clone size: -; D gene: -; CDR3 protein: CASRSTGLSNEQFF; CDR3 DNA: TGTGCCAGCCGTAGTACAGGGTTGAGCAATGAGCAGTTCTTC
J gene: TRBJ2-2; V gene: TRBV28; clone size: -; D gene: TRBD2; CDR3 protein: CASSQGLAGGPGELFF; CDR3 DNA: TGTGCCAGCAGCCAGGGACTAGCGGGAGGCCCCGGGGAGCTGTTTTTT
J gene: TRBJ2-3; V gene: TRBV6-1; clone size: -; D gene: -; CDR3 protein: CASSDRTRIEHTQYF; CDR3 DNA: TGTGCCAGCAGTGACCGGACTCGGATAGAGCATACGCAGTATTTT